This entry features one T cell receptor (beta chain) sequence. Its antigen is undetermined. The source of the sample is a study of cytomegalovirus exposure and HLA in healthy donors. This CDR3 has 14 residues. Germline V gene lookup returns CDR1 SGHNT and CDR2 YENEEA. Trimming took off 1 base at V and 7 bases at J, with 13 bases between the two ends. 60 Vbeta and 13 Jbeta primers were used in PCR. Libraries were prepared by immunoSEQ multiplex PCR; TCRdb keeps only in-frame clonotypes and omits some of them. The repertoire includes about 120,000 clones, around four fifths of them detected once, and 30% sits in the top ten. Notes on the study in general: Productive status was seen about 90% or about 30% of the time for most TCR beta V segments in an earlier analysis. Researchers reported in a later analysis that a missense DCLRE1C variant was tied to TCR beta V- and J-gene trimming.

Sequencing was performed on PBMCs. V gene TRBV11-3 combines with J gene TRBJ1-1; D not certain. The TCR originated in a man aged 55 to 69 in good health and CMV-seropositive. CDR3 sequence reads: CASSLGGQPSEAFF. The CDR3 region has the DNA TGTGCCAGCAGCTTAGGAGGGCAGCCGAGTGAAGCTTTCTTT.